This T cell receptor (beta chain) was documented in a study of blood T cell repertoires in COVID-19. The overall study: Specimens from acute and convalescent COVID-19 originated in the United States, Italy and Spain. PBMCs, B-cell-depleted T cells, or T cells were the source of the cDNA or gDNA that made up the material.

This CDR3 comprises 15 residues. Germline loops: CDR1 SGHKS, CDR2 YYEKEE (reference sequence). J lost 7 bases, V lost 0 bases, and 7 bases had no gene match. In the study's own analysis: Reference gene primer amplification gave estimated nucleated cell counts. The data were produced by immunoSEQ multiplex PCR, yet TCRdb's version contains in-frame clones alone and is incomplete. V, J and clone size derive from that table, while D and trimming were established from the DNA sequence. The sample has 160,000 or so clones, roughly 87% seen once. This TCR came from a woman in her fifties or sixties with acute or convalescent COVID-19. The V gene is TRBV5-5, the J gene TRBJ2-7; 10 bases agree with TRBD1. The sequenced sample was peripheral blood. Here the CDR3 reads CASSLALDRGREQYF. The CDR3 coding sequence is TGTGCCAGCAGCTTGGCCCTCGACAGGGGGCGGGAGCAGTACTTC. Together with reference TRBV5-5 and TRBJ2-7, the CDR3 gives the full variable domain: DAGVTQSPTHLIKTRGQQVTLRCSPISGHKSVSWYQQVLGQGPQFIFQYYEKEERGRGNFPDRFSARQFPNYSSELNVNALLLGDSALYLCASSLALDRGREQYFGPGTRLTVT.